This T cell receptor (beta chain) is drawn from a study of blood T cell repertoires in COVID-19. Living in about two dozen US areas, the participants were between roughly 18 and 89 years of age. Assignment of participants to cohorts was predicated upon participant-reported clinical history. Two negative PCRs, clearance, or symptom resolution were required of recovered Cohort 3 donors. This clone was counted between two and nine times. Clones were read by immunoSEQ multiplex PCR, and TCRdb kept only the in-frame ones, dropping some. The sample includes about 140,000 clones, 60% to 80% seen only once; the top ten take just under 3%. The CDR3 sequence is 15 residues long. Unmatched junction bases numbered 5, after V lost 4 bases and J lost 2 bases. Germline CDR1 and CDR2: LGHNA and YNFKEQ.

This TCR derives from a woman aged 50 to 60 who had recovered from COVID-19. The V gene is TRBV4-2, the J gene TRBJ2-7; TRBD1 matches at 10 bases. Sequences were obtained from PBMCs or T cells enriched from blood (not recorded which). This CDR3 is CASSPLTGGAYEQYF. CDR3 nucleotide sequence: TGTGCCAGCAGCCCCTTGACAGGGGGCGCCTACGAGCAGTACTTC.